The clone carrying this TCR beta chain was seen a single time. What it recognizes is unknown. These data originate in a study of cytomegalovirus exposure and HLA in healthy donors. Overall study findings and caveats: The authors listed some 150 TCR beta chains as cytomegalovirus-associated. V- and J-gene trimming of TCR beta was linked (in a later analysis) to a missense DCLRE1C variant.

The V end was cut by 0 bases, the J end by 4 bases, with 13 bases between. CDR1 and CDR2 (germline): SGHNT, YYREEE (reference sequence). The CDR3 has 15 residues. PCR employed 60 Vbeta and 13 Jbeta primers. Only in-frame clones appear in the TCRdb table, and some are missing; sequencing was by immunoSEQ multiplex PCR. Altogether about 120,000 clones are present, around three quarters being singletons, with the ten largest covering 2.7%. The source is a woman aged 40 to 50 in good health and CMV-seropositive. The sequencing input was PBMCs. The V and J genes are TRBV5-4 and TRBJ2-5, with D possibly TRBD1 on 6 matching bases. CDR3 region: CASSLGPRGAETQYF. CDR3 in DNA: TGTGCCAGCAGCTTGGGCCCCAGGGGCGCAGAGACCCAGTACTTC.